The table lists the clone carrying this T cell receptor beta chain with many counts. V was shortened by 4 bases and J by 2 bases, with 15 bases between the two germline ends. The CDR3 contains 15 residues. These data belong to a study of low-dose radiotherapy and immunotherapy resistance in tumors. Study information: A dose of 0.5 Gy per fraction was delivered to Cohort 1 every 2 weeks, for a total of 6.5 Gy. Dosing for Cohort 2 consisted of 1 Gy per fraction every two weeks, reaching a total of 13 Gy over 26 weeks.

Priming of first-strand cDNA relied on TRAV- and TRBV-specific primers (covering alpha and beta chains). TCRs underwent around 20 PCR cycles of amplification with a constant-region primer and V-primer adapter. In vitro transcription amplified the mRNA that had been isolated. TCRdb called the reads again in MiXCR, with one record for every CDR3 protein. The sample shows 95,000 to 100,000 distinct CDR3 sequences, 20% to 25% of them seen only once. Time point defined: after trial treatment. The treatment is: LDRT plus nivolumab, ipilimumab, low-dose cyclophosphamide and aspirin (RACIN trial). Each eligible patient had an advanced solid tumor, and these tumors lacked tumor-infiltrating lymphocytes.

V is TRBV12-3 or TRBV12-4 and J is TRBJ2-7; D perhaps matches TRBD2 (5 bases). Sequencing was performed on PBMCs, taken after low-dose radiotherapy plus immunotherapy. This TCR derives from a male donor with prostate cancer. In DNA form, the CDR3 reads TGTGCCAGCAGTTCCGATATCGAGGGAACCTACGAGCAGTACTTC. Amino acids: CASSSDIEGTYEQYF.